Listed below are T cell receptor beta chains from one sample, sequenced in a study of vaccination and CD4 T cells after COVID-19. TCRdb re-called the PCR reads with MiXCR, one entry per CDR3 protein. The repertoire holds roughly 9,000 distinct CDR3 sequences, about 60% seen once, with about 24% in the top ten. These TCRs are of unknown antigen specificity. Sequenced: CD4+ T cells from blood, cultured in vitro. These receptors came from a human donor who had recovered from COVID-19. Each CDR3 is given with its conserved first and last residue. The D gene is left open where the match is weak. Clone size, where shown, is once, few, many, or a class for clones that have expanded.

medium-sized	TRBV6-1	TRBJ2-5	TRBD2	TGTGCCACCACAAGCCCGGGGGGACAAGAGACCCAGTACTTC	CATTSPGGQETQYF
-	TRBV18	TRBJ2-7	-	TGTGCCAGCTCACCGAGGACTTTAACCTACGAGCAGTACTTC	CASSPRTLTYEQYF
-	TRBV30	TRBJ2-1	-	TGTGCCTGGAGTGGATCGATTCGCTACAATGAGCAGTTCTTC	CAWSGSIRYNEQFF
-	TRBV20-1	TRBJ2-3	TRBD2	TGCAGTGCTAGTACTAGCGGGAGGGGGTTAGATACGCAGTATTTT	CSASTSGRGLDTQYF
-	TRBV18	TRBJ1-2	-	TGTGCCAGCTCACCACAGACCCGTGAGTGGAAGGGCTACACCTTC	CASSPQTREWKGYTF
-	TRBV27	TRBJ2-3	TRBD2	TGTGCCAGCAGTTTGACTAGCGGGAGAAACACAGATACGCAGTATTTT	CASSLTSGRNTDTQYF
-	TRBV28	TRBJ1-2	TRBD1	TGTGCCAGCAGTTTACAGGGGGCGGCAAGAAACTATGGCTACACCTTC	CASSLQGAARNYGYTF
-	TRBV15	TRBJ1-2	-	TGTGCCACCAGCAGAGATCCCGGGGGCGATGGCTACACCTTC	CATSRDPGGDGYTF
-	TRBV11-2	TRBJ2-3	-	TGTGCCAGCAGCTTAGGTGGGCGGGAATGGACTAGCACAGATACGCAGTATTTT	CASSLGGREWTSTDTQYF
few	TRBV6-4	TRBJ2-1	-	TGTGCCAGCAGTGACTCGTTGCAGTTCGGGGCCTACAATGAGCAGTTCTTC	CASSDSLQFGAYNEQFF
-	TRBV20-1	TRBJ1-1	TRBD1	TGCAGTGCTAACAGGGGGGGAAAGAACACTGAAGCTTTCTTT	CSANRGGKNTEAFF
-	TRBV20-1	TRBJ2-2	TRBD2	TGCAGTGCTACAGAGGGACTAGATGTCGGGGAGCTGTTTTTT	CSATEGLDVGELFF
-	TRBV5-1	TRBJ2-2	TRBD2	TGCGCCAGTCGGGGACTAGCGGGAGACCGGGGGCTGTTTTTT	CASRGLAGDRGLFF
-	TRBV27	TRBJ2-1	-	TGTGCCAGCACCTCGATCCTCTACAATGAGCAGTTCTTC	CASTSILYNEQFF
-	TRBV2	TRBJ2-2	TRBD2	TGTGCCAGCAGCAGGGGGACTAGCGGGAGGGCCTACGGGGAGCTGTTTTTT	CASSRGTSGRAYGELFF
-	TRBV28	TRBJ1-2	-	TGTGCCAGCAGTTCCTCCGGGACGGGCTACACCTTC	CASSSSGTGYTF
-	TRBV6-5	TRBJ1-2	TRBD1	TGTGCCAGCAGTTCACAGGGGGACTATGGCTACACCTTC	CASSSQGDYGYTF
few	TRBV6-1	TRBJ1-5	TRBD1	TGTGCCAGCGGACGGACAGGTTCGAATCAGCCCCAGCATTTT	CASGRTGSNQPQHF
-	TRBV6-5	TRBJ1-4	-	TGTGCCAGCAGTTACGCGGGTGAAAAACTGTTTTTT	CASSYAGEKLFF
-	TRBV20-1	TRBJ2-2	TRBD2	TGCAGTGCTAGAGGCGGTCTAGCGGGAGGGCCGAGGGCGAACACCGGGGAGCTGTTTTTT	CSARGGLAGGPRANTGELFF
-	TRBV25-1	TRBJ1-1	-	TGTGCCAGCAGTGAATTTGGGGCTGAAGCTTTCTTT	CASSEFGAEAFF
-	TRBV7-2	TRBJ2-3	-	TGTGCCAGCACCCGCGGGACGGATACGCAGTATTTT	CASTRGTDTQYF
few	TRBV2	TRBJ2-2	TRBD2	TGTGCCAGCACCGGACTAGCGGTGAACACCGGGGAGCTGTTTTTT	CASTGLAVNTGELFF
-	TRBV2	TRBJ1-5	-	TGTGCCAGCAGTTTTCCCGTCCGACGGGGGCTTAGCAATCAGCCCCAGCATTTT	CASSFPVRRGLSNQPQHF
-	TRBV6-5	TRBJ1-5	-	TGTGCCAGCAGTTCAGGGTTCTATAGCAATCAGCCCCAGCATTTT	CASSSGFYSNQPQHF
few	TRBV6-2/TRBV6-3	TRBJ1-5	-	TGTGCCAGCAGTTACGGGGGGGGGGCAAGCAATCAGCCCCAGCATTTT	CASSYGGGASNQPQHF
-	TRBV18	TRBJ1-1	-	TGTGCCAGCTCACCGAAGGACACTGAAGCTTTCTTT	CASSPKDTEAFF
-	TRBV27	TRBJ1-2	TRBD1	TGTGCCAGCAGTAAAACTACCGGGACAGGGTATGGCTACACCTTC	CASSKTTGTGYGYTF
-	TRBV15	TRBJ1-2	-	TGTGCCACCAGCAGAGATTACAGCCTCTATGGCTACACCTTC	CATSRDYSLYGYTF
few	TRBV2	TRBJ1-1	TRBD1	TGTGCCAGCAGTGAAGCTAGACAGGGCACGCGTGAAGCTTTCTTT	CASSEARQGTREAFF
-	TRBV9	TRBJ2-3	TRBD2	TGTGCCAGCAGCGTAGCAGCGGGAGAGGACACAGATACGCAGTATTTT	CASSVAAGEDTDTQYF
large	TRBV6-1	TRBJ2-7	-	TGTGCCAGCAGTGAAGGGATGGGCCAGTCTTACTACGAGCAGTACTTC	CASSEGMGQSYYEQYF
-	TRBV2	TRBJ2-2	-	TGTGCCAGCAACCTTGGGGCGGGCGGGGAGCTGTTTTTT	CASNLGAGGELFF
few	TRBV18	TRBJ1-5	-	TGTGCCAGCTCACCACGGGCAGGGACCAATCAGCCCCAGCATTTT	CASSPRAGTNQPQHF
few	TRBV7-6	TRBJ2-6	-	TGTGCCAGCAGAGAAGGACAGAAGTCTGGGGCCAACGTCCTGACTTTC	CASREGQKSGANVLTF
-	TRBV12-3/TRBV12-4	TRBJ1-5	-	TGTGCCAGCAGTTTAGTCCCAAATCAGCCCCAGCATTTT	CASSLVPNQPQHF
-	TRBV19	TRBJ2-3	-	TGTGCCAGTAGTATAGGTCCTAGCACAGATACGCAGTATTTT	CASSIGPSTDTQYF
-	TRBV28	TRBJ2-3	TRBD1	TGTGCCAGCAGTTCCCAGACAGGGCTGGTGCGAGATACGCAGTATTTT	CASSSQTGLVRDTQYF
-	TRBV7-2	TRBJ1-1	-	TGTGCCAGCAGATCCATGTCACAGGGATGGTTGCGACGTAGCACTGAAGCTTTCTTT	CASRSMSQGWLRRSTEAFF
few	TRBV7-7	TRBJ2-5	-	TGTGCTAGCAGCTTATTGTCCGGGAGTGAGACCCAGTACTTC	CASSLLSGSETQYF
-	TRBV6-1	TRBJ2-7	TRBD2	TGTGCCAGCAGCCAGACTAGCGGGGCCTCCTACGAGCAGTACTTC	CASSQTSGASYEQYF
-	TRBV6-1	TRBJ2-7	TRBD1	TGTGCCAGCAGAATGACAGGGGGAAGGGACGAGCAGTACTTC	CASRMTGGRDEQYF
-	TRBV9	TRBJ1-6	TRBD1	TGTGCCAGCAGCGACGGGACAGGGGAAAGTGCACCCCTCCACTTT	CASSDGTGESAPLHF
-	TRBV5-4	TRBJ2-1	TRBD1	TGTGCCAGCAGCTTCGGCCTGGACAGGAACTCCTACAATGAGCAGTTCTTC	CASSFGLDRNSYNEQFF
few	TRBV6-2/TRBV6-3	TRBJ2-3	TRBD2	TGTGCCAGCAGTCAGCAGGGACTAGCGGGCACAGATACGCAGTATTTT	CASSQQGLAGTDTQYF
-	TRBV20-1	TRBJ2-1	TRBD2	TGCAGTGCTAGAGAGTTTCTAGCGGTCTACAATGAGCAGTTCTTC	CSAREFLAVYNEQFF
once	TRBV20-1	TRBJ2-7	TRBD2	TGCAGTGCTAGAGATCACGAGACTAGCGGCCGGGGGTACGAGCAGTACTTC	CSARDHETSGRGYEQYF
-	TRBV19	TRBJ1-1	TRBD1	TGTGCCAGCCTCCGAGACAGGGGGTCGAGCGGGGTAACTGAAGCTTTCTTT	CASLRDRGSSGVTEAFF
-	TRBV4-2	TRBJ2-5	-	TGTGCCAGCAGCCAAGGGGGGAACGACGAGACCCAGTACTTC	CASSQGGNDETQYF
-	TRBV20-1	TRBJ2-1	-	TGCAGTGCTAGGAAGTGGGGGTACAATGAGCAGTTCTTC	CSARKWGYNEQFF